In its sample, the clone carrying this T cell receptor (beta chain) was seen many times. Its antigen remains unknown. In germline, CDR1 is SGDLS, CDR2 YYNGEE. The V and J ends lost 4 bases and 8 bases respectively, with 21 bases between them. The CDR3 runs 16 residues. The source of the sample is a study of neurological immune-mediated disorders. TCRdb ran MiXCR on the 5' RACE reads and lists one entry per CDR3 protein. The sample lists tens of thousands of distinct CDR3 sequences; over 9.5% were seen once. Broader study findings: HTLV-1-associated myelopathy had the most TCR clonal expansion, and multiple sclerosis had the least, less than healthy controls.

The chain has TRBV9 and TRBJ1-4; no reliable D call. Sequencing input: PBMCs. The sequence was collected from a female donor in good health. The CDR3 protein is CASSPVSTKLGEKLFF. CDR3 coding DNA: TGTGCCAGCAGCCCCGTGTCCACGAAGCTCGGGGAAAAACTGTTTTTT.